This T cell receptor (beta chain) was found in a study of beta chain features in type 1 diabetes. Study-wide background: Patients were similar to healthy donors in age and gender (as well as in cell yields). The number of sorted cells examined across all samples was around 110 million.

The V gene end was trimmed by 5 bases and the J gene end by 0 bases; junction bases not matched to a gene: 7. Germline V gene data show CDR1 as MDHEN and CDR2 as SYDVKM. The CDR3 loop spans 15 amino acids. The study reverse transcribed the entire isolated RNA, so it sequenced expressed TCRB transcripts. TCRdb's copy holds only in-frame clones and misses some; the assay was immunoSEQ multiplex PCR. In the table there are roughly 120,000 clones, 40% of which are singletons. Sequencing was done on a sample of stem cell memory CD4+ T cells from blood. The rearrangement links TRBV28 to TRBJ2-7; TRBD2 aligns across 7 bases. The TCR originated in a woman under 30 in good health. The CDR3 DNA follows: TGTGCCAGCAGTCCGAGCGGGAAAAGCTCCTACGAGCAGTACTTC. Translating gives CASSPSGKSSYEQYF.